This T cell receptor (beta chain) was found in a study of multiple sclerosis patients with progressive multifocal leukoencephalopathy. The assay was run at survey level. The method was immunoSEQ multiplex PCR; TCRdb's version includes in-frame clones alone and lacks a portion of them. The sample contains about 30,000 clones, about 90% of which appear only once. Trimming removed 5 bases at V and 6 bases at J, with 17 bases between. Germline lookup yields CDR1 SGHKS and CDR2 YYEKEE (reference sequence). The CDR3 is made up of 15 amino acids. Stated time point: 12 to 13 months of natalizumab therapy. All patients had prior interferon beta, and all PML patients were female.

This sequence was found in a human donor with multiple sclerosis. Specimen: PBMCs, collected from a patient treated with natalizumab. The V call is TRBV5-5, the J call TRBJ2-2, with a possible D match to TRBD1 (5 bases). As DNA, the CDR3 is TGTGCCAGCAGTTATTCGAAGGGGCAAGCCGGGGAGCTGTTTTTT. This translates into CASSYSKGQAGELFF.